The 10 T cell receptor beta chains reported below all come from one sample, sequenced in a study of cytomegalovirus exposure and HLA in healthy donors. PCR primers comprised 60 Vbeta and 13 Jbeta primers. Assay: immunoSEQ multiplex PCR; the TCRdb copy retains only in-frame clones and omits some. The table records 150,000 to 200,000 clones, around 80% of them present only once. Sequenced: PBMCs. The origin of the receptors is a woman in her thirties in good health and CMV-seropositive.

About this clone: At the DNA level, this CDR3 is encoded by other sequences in the same sample as well. This chain uses TRBV5-1 with TRBJ1-1; a weak D match, TRBD1 (5 bases). The ends were cut back, 1 base at V and 1 base at J, with 5 bases in the middle. This CDR3 spans 13 amino acids. CDR1 SGHRS and CDR2 YFSETQ come from the germline V gene. The CDR3 reads CASSLTGNTEAFF. The CDR3 nucleotides are TGCGCCAGCAGCTTGACAGGGAACACTGAAGCTTTCTTT.

The chain uses TRBV6-1 and TRBJ2-1; tentatively, D is TRBD2 (6 bases). The germline V gene encodes CDR1 MNHNS and CDR2 SASEGT. This CDR3 is built from 12 residues. Trimming removed 1 base at V and 10 bases at J, with 8 bases between. DNA for the CDR3: TGTGCCAGCAGTGAAGTTGGGGGGGAGCAGTTCTTC. Its protein product is CASSEVGGEQFF.

This chain uses TRBV13 with TRBJ1-1; no clear D gene. Germline CDR1 reads PRHDT; CDR2 reads FYEKMQ (reference sequence). V was clipped by 1 base and J by 6 bases, with 9 bases between them. This CDR3 has 13 amino acids. The CDR3 here is CASSLVGSPEAFF. In DNA form, the CDR3 reads TGTGCCAGCAGCTTAGTGGGCAGCCCTGAAGCTTTCTTT.

The chain joins TRBV2 to TRBJ1-2; D gene uncertain. The CDR3 sequence is 15 residues long. V was cut by 0 bases and J by 2 bases, with 10 bases left in between. Germline V gene lookup returns CDR1 SNHLY and CDR2 FYNNEI. CDR3: CASSEAYYYNYGYTF. The CDR3 DNA sequence: TGTGCCAGCAGTGAAGCATACTACTACAACTATGGCTACACCTTC.

This sequence joins TRBV19 and TRBJ2-7, with 10 positions matching TRBD1. Per the germline V gene, CDR1 is LNHDA and CDR2 is SQIVND (reference sequence). The CDR3 length is 17 residues. After removal of 3 bases from V and 0 bases from J, the junction contained 8 bases not matched to a gene. The CDR3 DNA sequence: TGTGCCAGTAGTATTGGAGCGGGACAGGGGTACTCCTACGAGCAGTACTTC. Protein product: CASSIGAGQGYSYEQYF.

The V gene is TRBV2, the J gene TRBJ1-6; 10 bases map to TRBD1. The CDR3 contains 16 residues. The trim removed 2 bases at V and 7 bases at J, leaving 5 bases unmatched. Germline CDR1 and CDR2: SNHLY and FYNNEI. The CDR3 nucleotides read TGTGCCAGCAGTGAATGGGGGGGACAGGGGAATTCACCCCTCCACTTT. Its translation: CASSEWGGQGNSPLHF.

The sample holds a few counts of this clone. V gene TRBV7-3 combines with J gene TRBJ2-3, with unresolved D. Deletions cut 1 base from V and 2 bases from J, with 10 bases between. Germline CDR1 is SGHTA and CDR2 is FQGTGA. This CDR3 is built from 15 residues. The DNA of the CDR3 is TGTGCCAGCAGCTTAAGGGCCCCTAACACAGATACGCAGTATTTT. It translates to CASSLRAPNTDTQYF.

This clone was observed once. The chain joins TRBV10-3 to TRBJ1-2; perhaps TRBD1 as D (6 bases). Trimming removed 6 bases from V and 7 bases from J, with 15 bases in between. The length of the CDR3 is 13 residues. Germline V gene data show CDR1 as ENHRY and CDR2 as SYGVKD. CDR3 in amino acids: CAISSGESSGYTF. DNA for the CDR3: TGTGCCATCAGCTCAGGGGAGTCGAGTGGCTACACCTTC.

This clone turned up a few times. This chain uses TRBV27 with TRBJ1-3, with 9 bases matching TRBD1. The germline CDR1 and CDR2 sequences are MNHEY and SMNVEV (reference sequence). V dropped 6 bases and J dropped 2; count of bases not matched to a gene: 11. The length of the CDR3 is 17 residues. CDR3 loop: CASSPRLGTGTGNTIYF. CDR3 in DNA: TGTGCCAGCAGCCCTCGTTTGGGGACAGGGACTGGAAACACCATATATTTT.

The rearrangement joins TRBV29-1 to TRBJ1-4, with TRBD1 as a possible D gene (5 bases). Germline-derived CDR1 and CDR2 are SQVTM and ANQGSEA. V shed 4 bases and J shed 8 bases, with 14 bases lying between them. CDR3 length: 13 amino acids. CDR3 loop: CSVVQFGAEKLFF. The DNA for the CDR3 is TGCAGCGTTGTGCAGTTTGGGGCAGAAAAACTGTTTTTT.